The present entry profiles one T cell receptor (beta chain) with its context. Its antigen is currently unknown. Trimming removed 7 bases at V and 2 bases at J, with 8 bases between. This CDR3 is built from 11 residues. Germline CDR1 and CDR2: SQVTM and ANQGSEA. The sample is drawn from a study of vaccination effects on CD4 cells after COVID-19. Sequencing used immunoSEQ multiplex PCR; TCRdb keeps in-frame clones, though not all of them. The table shows 40,000 to 50,000 clones, with nearly 75% occurring only once. Antigen-specific CD4+ T cells were expanded with viral peptide pools in the ViraFEST assay before sequencing. At the end of roughly ten days of culture, CD4+ T cells were isolated. Vaccine administered to participants consisted of two doses of either BNT162b2 or mRNA-1273.

The sample in question was CD4+ T cells from PBMCs cultured with HCoV-OC43 spike peptides, obtained after COVID-19 vaccination. As to subset: HCoV-OC43 spike overlapping peptide pool stimulation. J is TRBJ2-5 and V is TRBV29-1; no firm D call. The origin of this receptor is a human donor who received a COVID-19 vaccine. CDR3 nucleotides: TGCAGCGCTGCCGGGCAAGAGACCCAGTACTTC. Protein: CSAAGQETQYF.